This T cell receptor (beta chain) is from a study of blood T cell repertoires in COVID-19. The assay was immunoSEQ multiplex PCR, and TCRdb's table has in-frame clones only and misses some. Found here are 150,000 to 190,000 clones, over 70% of them singletons; the top ten hold under 0.75%. This clone has a handful of counts. The V segment lost 3 bases and the J segment 4 bases; nucleotides outside the gene matches: 3. This CDR3 is 14 amino acids long. Germline values: CDR1 ENHRY, CDR2 SYGVKD. Specimen: peripheral blood. The rearrangement uses TRBV10-3 and TRBJ1-3; TRBD1 matches 7 bases. The clonotype originates from a man aged 55 to 69 with acute or convalescent COVID-19. CDR3 protein: CAISDPGQGNTIYF. DNA of the CDR3: TGTGCCATCAGTGATCCGGGACAGGGAAACACCATATATTTT.